This paragraph reports one T cell receptor (beta chain). The sample originates from a study of blood T cell repertoires in COVID-19. Study-level information: COVID-19 samples from acute and convalescent phases originated in the United States, Italy and Spain. The analysed material was cDNA or gDNA that came from T cells, B-cell-depleted T cells, or PBMCs.

Profiling relied on immunoSEQ multiplex PCR, and the TCRdb table lists in-frame clones only, not all of them. The repertoire includes about 150,000 clones, just under 85% of them detected once, and 25% to 30% sits in the top ten. The CDR3 spans 11 residues. CDR1 and CDR2 from the germline V gene are DFQATT and SNEGSKA (reference sequence). The V end was cut by 6 bases, the J end by 3 bases, with 9 bases between. The sequencing input was peripheral blood. The TCR originated in a woman aged 55-75 years with acute or convalescent COVID-19. The chain is built from TRBV20-1 and TRBJ2-7; D is perhaps TRBD2 (5 bases). The CDR3 DNA reads TGCAGTGCATTTCGGGGCTACGAGCAGTACTTC. As protein: CSAFRGYEQYF.